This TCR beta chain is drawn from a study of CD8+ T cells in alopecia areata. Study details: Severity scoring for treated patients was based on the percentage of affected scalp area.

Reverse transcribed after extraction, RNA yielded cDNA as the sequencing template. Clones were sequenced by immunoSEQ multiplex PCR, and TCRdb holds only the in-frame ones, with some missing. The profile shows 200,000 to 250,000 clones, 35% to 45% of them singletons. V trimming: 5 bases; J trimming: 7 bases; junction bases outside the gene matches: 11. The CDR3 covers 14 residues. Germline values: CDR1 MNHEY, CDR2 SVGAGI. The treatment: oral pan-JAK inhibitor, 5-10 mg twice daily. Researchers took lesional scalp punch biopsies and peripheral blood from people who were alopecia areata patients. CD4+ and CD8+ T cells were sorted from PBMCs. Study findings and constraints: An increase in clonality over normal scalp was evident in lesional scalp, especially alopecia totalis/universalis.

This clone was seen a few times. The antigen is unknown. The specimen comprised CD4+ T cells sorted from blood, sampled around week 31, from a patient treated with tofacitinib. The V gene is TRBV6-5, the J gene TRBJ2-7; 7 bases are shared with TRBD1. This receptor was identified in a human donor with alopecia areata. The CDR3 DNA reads TGTGCCAGCAGTAGGGACAGTTCCTCTCGGGAGCAGTACTTC. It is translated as CASSRDSSSREQYF.